Detailed here is one T cell receptor (beta chain). The antigen remains undetermined. This entry is derived from a study of T cell responses to AZD1222 COVID-19 vaccine. About the research overall: Second-dose intervals near 4 or 12 weeks were combined. General study findings and limits: Among the donors, most were white British and more were female, and clonal diversity was possibly underestimated. With two AZD1222 doses given, Spike-specific TCR breadth and depth both rose. Every sample of the repertoires postdated the peak T cell response.

Trimming removed 5 bases from V and 5 bases from J, with 10 bases in between. The CDR3 is 12 amino acids. Germline lookup yields CDR1 SEHNR and CDR2 FQNEAQ (reference sequence). This table comes from immunoSEQ multiplex PCR, and its TCRdb copy is limited to in-frame clones, with some not included. Among around 110,000 clones, around 90% were seen once, and the ten largest hold 3.5% to 4.5%. This chain links TRBV7-9 with TRBJ2-7, with D uncertain. The clonotype was recovered from an adult in good health. This material consisted of peripheral blood, taken on day 0 of AZD1222 vaccination. Here the CDR3 DNA reads TGTGCCAGCAGCCCTCCTCTTGACGAGCAGTACTTC. Protein product: CASSPPLDEQYF. Drawing the rest from reference TRBV7-9 and TRBJ2-7, the complete variable domain is DTGVSQNPRHKITKRGQNVTFRCDPISEHNRLYWYRQTLGQGPEFLTYFQNEAQLEKSRLLSDRFSAERPKGSFSTLEIQRTEQGDSAMYLCASSPPLDEQYFGPGTRLTVT.